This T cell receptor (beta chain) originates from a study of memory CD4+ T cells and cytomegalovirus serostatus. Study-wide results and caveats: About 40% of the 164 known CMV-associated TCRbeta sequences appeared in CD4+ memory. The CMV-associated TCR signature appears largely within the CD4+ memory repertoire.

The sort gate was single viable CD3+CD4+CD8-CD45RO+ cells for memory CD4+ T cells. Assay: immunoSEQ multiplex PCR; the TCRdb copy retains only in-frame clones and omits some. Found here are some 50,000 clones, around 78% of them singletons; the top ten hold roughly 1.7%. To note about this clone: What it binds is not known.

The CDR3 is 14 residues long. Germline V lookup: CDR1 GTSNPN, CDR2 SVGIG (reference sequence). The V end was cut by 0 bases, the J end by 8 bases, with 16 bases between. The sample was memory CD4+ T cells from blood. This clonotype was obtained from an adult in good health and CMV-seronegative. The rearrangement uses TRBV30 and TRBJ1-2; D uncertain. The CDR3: CAWSVTQRTGGYTF. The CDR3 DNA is TGTGCCTGGAGTGTTACCCAAAGAACGGGCGGCTACACCTTC.